The clone carrying this TCR beta chain has at least ten counts. The antigen remains unidentified. The V gene's germline CDR1 is SQVTM and CDR2 ANQGSEA. V was pared by 4 bases and J by 2 bases, with 6 bases of the junction left unmatched. The CDR3 runs to 16 residues. The sample belongs to a study of cytomegalovirus exposure and HLA in healthy donors. Study results and caveats: More clonal expansion characterized HLA-associated TCR beta chains than equally common others in a later analysis. 16,951 TCR beta sequences were associated with HLA alleles at 0.05 false discovery rate in a later analysis. When a later analysis was performed, an Asian-associated ancestry cluster reportedly had fewer N-insertions than the roughly 690-donor mean. A later analysis revealed that TCR association rates differed between HLA loci, peaking at DRB1 and bottoming out at HLA-C.

The primer mix had 60 Vbeta and 13 Jbeta primers. Clones were read by immunoSEQ multiplex PCR, and TCRdb kept only the in-frame ones, dropping some. Among under 70,000 clones listed, roughly 71% were seen once. The specimen was PBMCs. The TCR comes from a middle-aged man in good health and CMV-seropositive. The chain couples TRBV29-1 to TRBJ2-3, with 13 bases lining up with TRBD2. CDR3 in DNA: TGCAGCGTTGGTGAGACTAGCGGGGGGCACACAGATACGCAGTATTTT. It specifies CSVGETSGGHTDTQYF.